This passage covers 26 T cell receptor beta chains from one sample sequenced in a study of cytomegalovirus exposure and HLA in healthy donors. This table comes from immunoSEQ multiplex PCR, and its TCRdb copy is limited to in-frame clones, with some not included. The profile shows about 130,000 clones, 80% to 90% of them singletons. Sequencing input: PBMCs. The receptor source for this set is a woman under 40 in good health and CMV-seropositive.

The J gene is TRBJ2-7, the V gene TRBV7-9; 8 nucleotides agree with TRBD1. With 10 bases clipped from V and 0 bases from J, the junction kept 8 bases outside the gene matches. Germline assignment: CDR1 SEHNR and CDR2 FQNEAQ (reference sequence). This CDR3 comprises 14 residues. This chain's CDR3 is CATEGQDSSYEQYF. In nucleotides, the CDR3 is TGTGCCACCGAGGGACAGGATAGCTCCTACGAGCAGTACTTC.

The CDR3 DNA is TGTGCCAGCAGTCACTACAGGGGTATTCCTTCCCTCTATGGCTACACCTTC. It specifies CASSHYRGIPSLYGYTF. V usage is TRBV28 and J usage is TRBJ1-2; 7 bases fit TRBD1. This CDR3 comprises 17 residues. The J segment lost 4 bases and the V segment lost 5 bases, leaving 16 bases of the junction unmatched. Germline V gives CDR1 MDHEN, CDR2 SYDVKM.

CDR3 residues: CASSRDRGLDEQYF. The CDR3 nucleotides are TGTGCCAGCAGTCGGGACAGGGGGCTCGACGAGCAGTACTTC. The rearrangement links TRBV28 to TRBJ2-7, with TRBD1 identical over 12 bases. The V gene's germline CDR1 is MDHEN and CDR2 SYDVKM. CDR3 length: 14 residues. With 5 bases clipped from V and 5 bases from J, the junction kept 4 bases outside the gene matches.

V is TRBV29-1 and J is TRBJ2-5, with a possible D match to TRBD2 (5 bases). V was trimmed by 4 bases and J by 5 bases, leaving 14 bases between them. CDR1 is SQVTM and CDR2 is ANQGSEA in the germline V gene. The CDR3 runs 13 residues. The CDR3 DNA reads TGCAGCGTTGGAGCTAGCTCGTTTGAGACCCAGTACTTC. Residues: CSVGASSFETQYF.

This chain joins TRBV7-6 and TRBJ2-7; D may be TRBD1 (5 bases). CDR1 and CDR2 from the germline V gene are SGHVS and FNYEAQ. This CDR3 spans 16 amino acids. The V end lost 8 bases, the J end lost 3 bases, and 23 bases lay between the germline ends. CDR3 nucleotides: TGTGCCAGCTCACGACCCTACCAGGGAAGTTACTACGAGCAGTACTTC. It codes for CASSRPYQGSYYEQYF.

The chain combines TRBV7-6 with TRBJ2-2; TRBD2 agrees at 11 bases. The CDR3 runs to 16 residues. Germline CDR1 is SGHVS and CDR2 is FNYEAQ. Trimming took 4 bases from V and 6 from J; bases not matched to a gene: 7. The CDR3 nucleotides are TGTGCCAGCAGCTCGAGGACTAGCGGGTATCCCGGGGAGCTGTTTTTT. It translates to CASSSRTSGYPGELFF.

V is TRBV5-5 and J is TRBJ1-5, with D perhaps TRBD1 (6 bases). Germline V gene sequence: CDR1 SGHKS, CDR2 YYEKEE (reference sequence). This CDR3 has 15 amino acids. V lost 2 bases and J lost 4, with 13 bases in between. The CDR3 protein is CASSLSSQGNQPQHF. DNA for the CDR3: TGTGCCAGCAGCTTAAGTTCTCAGGGGAATCAGCCCCAGCATTTT.

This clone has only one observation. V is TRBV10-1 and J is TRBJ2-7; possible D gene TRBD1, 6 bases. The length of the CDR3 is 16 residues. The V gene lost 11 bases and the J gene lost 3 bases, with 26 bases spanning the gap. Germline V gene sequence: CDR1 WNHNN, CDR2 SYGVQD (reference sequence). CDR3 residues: CACLTPNQTGFYEQYF. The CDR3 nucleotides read TGCGCCTGCCTCACTCCGAACCAGACAGGATTCTACGAGCAGTACTTC.

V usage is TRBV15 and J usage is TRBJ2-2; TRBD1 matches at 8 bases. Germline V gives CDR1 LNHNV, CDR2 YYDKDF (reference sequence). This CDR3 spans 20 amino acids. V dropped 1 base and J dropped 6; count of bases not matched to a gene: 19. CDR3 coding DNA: TGTGCCACCAGCAGAGCTAAGCCGGGACAGGCGCCGTATTTTGCCGGGGAGCTGTTTTTT. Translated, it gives CATSRAKPGQAPYFAGELFF.

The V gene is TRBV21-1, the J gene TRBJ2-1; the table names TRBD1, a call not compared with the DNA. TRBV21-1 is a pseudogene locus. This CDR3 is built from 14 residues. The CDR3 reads CASSERDSYNEQFF. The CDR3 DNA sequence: TGTGCCAGCAGCGAAAGGGACAGCTACAATGAGCAGTTCTTC.

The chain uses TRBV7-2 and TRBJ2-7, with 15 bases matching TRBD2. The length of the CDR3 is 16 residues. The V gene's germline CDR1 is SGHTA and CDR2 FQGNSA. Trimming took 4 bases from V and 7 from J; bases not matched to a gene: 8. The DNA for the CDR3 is TGTGCCAGCAGCTCCCTAGGACTAGCGGGGGGGAGGGAGCAGTACTTC. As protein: CASSSLGLAGGREQYF.

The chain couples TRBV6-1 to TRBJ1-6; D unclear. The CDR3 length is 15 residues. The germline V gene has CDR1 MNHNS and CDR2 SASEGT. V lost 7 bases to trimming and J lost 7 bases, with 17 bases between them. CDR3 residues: CASTLSRAGNSPLHF. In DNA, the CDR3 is TGTGCCAGCACCCTTTCCCGGGCGGGCAATTCACCCCTCCACTTT.

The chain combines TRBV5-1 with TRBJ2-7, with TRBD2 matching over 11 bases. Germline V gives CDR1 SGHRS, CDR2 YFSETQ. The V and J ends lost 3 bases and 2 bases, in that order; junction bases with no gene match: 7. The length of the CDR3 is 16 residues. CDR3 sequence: CASSWSGTSGTYEQYF. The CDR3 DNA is TGCGCCAGCAGCTGGAGCGGGACTAGCGGAACCTACGAGCAGTACTTC.

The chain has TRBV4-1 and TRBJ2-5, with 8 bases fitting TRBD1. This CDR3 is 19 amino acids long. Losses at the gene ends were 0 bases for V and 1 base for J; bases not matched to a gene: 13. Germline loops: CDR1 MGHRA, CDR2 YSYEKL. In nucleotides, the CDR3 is TGCGCCAGCAGCCAAGATGGGACAGGCGCCCTCTATCTCCAAGAGACCCAGTACTTC. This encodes CASSQDGTGALYLQETQYF.

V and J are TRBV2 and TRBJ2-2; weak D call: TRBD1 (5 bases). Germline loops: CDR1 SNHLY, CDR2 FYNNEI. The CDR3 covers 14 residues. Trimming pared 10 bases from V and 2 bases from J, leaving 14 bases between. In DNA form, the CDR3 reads TGTGCCACCCGACCGGACACAAACACCGGGGAGCTGTTTTTT. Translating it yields CATRPDTNTGELFF.

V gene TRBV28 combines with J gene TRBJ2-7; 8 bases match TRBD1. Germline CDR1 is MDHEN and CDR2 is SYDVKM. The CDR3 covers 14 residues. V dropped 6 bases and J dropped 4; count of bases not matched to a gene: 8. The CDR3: CASRFRGPRYEQYF. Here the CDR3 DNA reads TGTGCCAGCAGATTCAGGGGGCCTAGGTACGAGCAGTACTTC.

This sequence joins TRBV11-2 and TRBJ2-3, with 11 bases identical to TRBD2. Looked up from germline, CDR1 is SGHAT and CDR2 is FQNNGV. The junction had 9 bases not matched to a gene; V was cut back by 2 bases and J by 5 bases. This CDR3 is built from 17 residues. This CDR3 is CASSLPTSGSIVDTQYF. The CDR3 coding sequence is TGTGCCAGCAGCTTACCTACTAGCGGGAGTATAGTAGATACGCAGTATTTT.

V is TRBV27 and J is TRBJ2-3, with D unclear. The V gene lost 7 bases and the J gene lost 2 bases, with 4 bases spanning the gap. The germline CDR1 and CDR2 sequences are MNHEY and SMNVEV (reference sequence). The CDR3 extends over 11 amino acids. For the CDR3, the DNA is TGTGCCAGCACCCTCACAGATACGCAGTATTTT. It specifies CASTLTDTQYF.

CDR3 sequence (DNA): TGTGCCAGCTCACCTAAAAGTCGGGGGAAAAGGGGACAGGGAACTTCACCCCTCCACTTT. The encoded protein is CASSPKSRGKRGQGTSPLHF. This chain links TRBV18 with TRBJ1-6; TRBD1 matches at 9 bases. Per the germline V gene, CDR1 is KGHSH and CDR2 is LQKENI. This CDR3 is 20 amino acids long. V dropped 3 bases and J dropped 9; count of bases not matched to a gene: 21.

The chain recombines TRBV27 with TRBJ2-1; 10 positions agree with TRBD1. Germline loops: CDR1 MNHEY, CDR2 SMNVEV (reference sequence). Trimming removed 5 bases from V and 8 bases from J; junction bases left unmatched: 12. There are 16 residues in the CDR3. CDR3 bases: TGTGCCAGCAGTCTAGTCCGGGACAGGGGTACCGATGAGCAGTTCTTC. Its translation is CASSLVRDRGTDEQFF.

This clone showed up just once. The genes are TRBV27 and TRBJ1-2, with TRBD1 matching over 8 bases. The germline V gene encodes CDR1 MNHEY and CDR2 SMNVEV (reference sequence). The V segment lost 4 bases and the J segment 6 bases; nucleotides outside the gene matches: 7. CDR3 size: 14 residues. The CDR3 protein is CASSSKQGVDGYTF. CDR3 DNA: TGTGCCAGCAGTTCCAAACAGGGGGTTGATGGCTACACCTTC.

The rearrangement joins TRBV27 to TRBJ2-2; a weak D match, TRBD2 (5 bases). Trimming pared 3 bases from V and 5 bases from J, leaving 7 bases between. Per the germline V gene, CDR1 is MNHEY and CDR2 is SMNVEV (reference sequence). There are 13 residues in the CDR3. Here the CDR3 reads CASSFSGTGELFF. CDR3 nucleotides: TGTGCCAGCAGTTTCTCGGGGACCGGGGAGCTGTTTTTT.

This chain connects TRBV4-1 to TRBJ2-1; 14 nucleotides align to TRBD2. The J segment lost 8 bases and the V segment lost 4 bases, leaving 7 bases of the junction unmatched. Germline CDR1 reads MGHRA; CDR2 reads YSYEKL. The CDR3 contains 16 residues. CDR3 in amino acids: CASSRLAGGLIDEQFF. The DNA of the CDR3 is TGCGCCAGCAGCCGACTAGCGGGGGGGCTTATCGATGAGCAGTTCTTC.

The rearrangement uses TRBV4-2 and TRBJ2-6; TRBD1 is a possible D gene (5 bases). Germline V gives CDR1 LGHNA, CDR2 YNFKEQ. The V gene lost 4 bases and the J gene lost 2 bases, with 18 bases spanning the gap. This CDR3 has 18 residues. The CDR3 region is CASSPQGRVGPGANVLTF. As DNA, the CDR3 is TGTGCCAGCAGCCCCCAGGGCAGGGTAGGTCCTGGGGCCAACGTCCTGACTTTC.

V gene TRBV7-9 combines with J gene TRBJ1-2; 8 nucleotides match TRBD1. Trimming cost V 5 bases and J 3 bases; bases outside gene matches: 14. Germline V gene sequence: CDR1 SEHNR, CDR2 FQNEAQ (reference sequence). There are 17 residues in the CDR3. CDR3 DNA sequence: TGTGCCAGCAGCCGACCGGACAGGGCTCAAAGAGACTATGGCTACACCTTC. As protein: CASSRPDRAQRDYGYTF.

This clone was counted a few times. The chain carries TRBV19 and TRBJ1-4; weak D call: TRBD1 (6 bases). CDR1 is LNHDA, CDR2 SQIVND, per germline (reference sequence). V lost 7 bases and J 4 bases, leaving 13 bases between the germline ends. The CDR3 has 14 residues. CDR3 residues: CASKPMDSNEKLFF. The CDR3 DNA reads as TGTGCCAGTAAGCCCATGGACAGTAATGAAAAACTGTTTTTT.